The 12 T cell receptor beta chains presented below share a single source sample, sequenced in a study of blood T cell repertoires in COVID-19. Libraries were prepared by immunoSEQ multiplex PCR; TCRdb keeps only in-frame clonotypes and omits some of them. The repertoire includes about 33,000 clones, 70% to 90% of them detected once, and more than 15% sits in the top ten. Sequencing was done on a sample of peripheral blood. These receptors all come from a man between 65 and 80 years old with acute or convalescent COVID-19.

V is TRBV6-5 and J is TRBJ1-2; a possible D gene is TRBD1 (5 bases). This CDR3 has 12 residues. V was trimmed by 1 base and J by 8 bases, leaving 8 bases between them. CDR1 MNHEY and CDR2 SVGAGI come from the germline V gene. CDR3 in amino acids: CASSYYSGGYTF. CDR3 bases: TGTGCCAGCAGTTACTACTCAGGGGGCTACACCTTC.

The CDR3 sequence: CASSPVSGQGNYGYTF. Written as DNA, the CDR3 is TGCGCCAGCAGCCCAGTATCGGGACAGGGGAACTATGGCTACACCTTC. The chain uses TRBV4-1 and TRBJ1-2; 10 bases are shared with TRBD1. The CDR3 consists of 16 residues. The germline gives CDR1 MGHRA, CDR2 YSYEKL. Germline trimming cut 4 bases from V and 2 bases from J; bases unmatched to any gene: 7.

This chain joins TRBV5-1 and TRBJ2-3; 8 nucleotides match TRBD1. The germline V gene encodes CDR1 SGHRS and CDR2 YFSETQ. Trimming cost V 4 bases and J 4 bases; bases outside gene matches: 5. The CDR3 sequence is 14 residues long. CDR3: CASSILTGADTQYF. CDR3 coding DNA: TGCGCCAGCAGCATCCTGACAGGGGCAGATACGCAGTATTTT.

The chain carries TRBV6-5 and TRBJ1-2, with 7 bases aligning to TRBD1. V trimming: 6 bases; J trimming: 4 bases; junction bases outside the gene matches: 5. This CDR3 has 13 residues. CDR1 is MNHEY and CDR2 is SVGAGI in the germline V gene. The CDR3 loop reads CASSLTGTYGYTF. Here the CDR3 DNA reads TGTGCCAGCAGCCTGACAGGGACCTATGGCTACACCTTC.

The chain uses TRBV7-2 and TRBJ1-2; 8 bases map to TRBD1. Germline CDR1 reads SGHTA; CDR2 reads FQGNSA. V lost 5 bases to trimming and J lost 4 bases; unmatched junction nucleotides: 9. This CDR3 is 15 amino acids long. The chain's CDR3 is CASSPDRGGIYGYTF. For the CDR3, the DNA is TGTGCCAGCAGCCCAGACAGGGGAGGGATCTATGGCTACACCTTC.

The chain links TRBV28 to TRBJ1-5; no reliable D call. The V end lost 6 bases, the J end lost 7 bases, and 10 bases lay between the germline ends. The CDR3 loop spans 12 amino acids. The germline V gene has CDR1 MDHEN and CDR2 SYDVKM. CDR3 residues: CASRAAGQPQHF. The DNA of the CDR3 is TGTGCCAGCAGGGCGGCGGGCCAGCCCCAGCATTTT.

This clone was seen more than once but under ten times. V and J are TRBV6-5 and TRBJ1-1; a weak D match, TRBD1 (6 bases). Trimming shortened V by 8 bases and J by 1 base, and 17 bases separated the two germline ends. The CDR3 loop spans 15 amino acids. Germline V lookup: CDR1 MNHEY, CDR2 SVGAGI. The chain's CDR3 is CASSRRGAGNTEAFF. CDR3 DNA: TGTGCCAGCTCACGGCGGGGGGCAGGGAACACTGAAGCTTTCTTT.

DNA for the CDR3: TGTGCCAGCAGCCCCCAGTCCCATCAGCCCCAGCATTTT. Amino acids: CASSPQSHQPQHF. This chain connects TRBV2 to TRBJ1-5; D unclear. CDR1 is SNHLY and CDR2 is FYNNEI in the germline V gene. CDR3 length: 13 residues. V dropped 6 bases and J dropped 5 bases, with 11 bases sitting between them.

The chain uses TRBV19 and TRBJ1-2; D is perhaps TRBD1 (6 bases). V lost 3 bases to trimming and J lost 4 bases, with 15 bases between them. The CDR3 spans 15 residues. Germline lookup yields CDR1 LNHDA and CDR2 SQIVND (reference sequence). Here the CDR3 DNA reads TGTGCCAGTAGTATCCGGGGGGCGCGAGGCTATGGCTACACCTTC. Protein product: CASSIRGARGYGYTF. Full variable domain (outside the CDR3, taken from reference TRBV19 and TRBJ1-2): DGGITQSPKYLFRKEGQNVTLSCEQNLNHDAMYWYRQDPGQGLRLIYYSQIVNDFQKGDIAEGYSVSREKKESFPLTVTSAQKNPTAFYLCASSIRGARGYGYTFGSGTRLTVV.

This chain connects TRBV2 to TRBJ1-4; 8 nucleotides line up with TRBD1. Trimming removed 5 bases from V and 8 bases from J; junction bases left unmatched: 7. The CDR3 is made up of 14 amino acids. Germline CDR1 and CDR2: SNHLY and FYNNEI. CDR3 coding DNA: TGTGCCAGCAGTCTACAGGGGGGAGAGGAAAAACTGTTTTTT. Protein: CASSLQGGEEKLFF.

This chain uses TRBV5-6 with TRBJ2-7; TRBD1 matches 7 bases. Germline values: CDR1 SGHDT, CDR2 YYEEEE. With 4 bases clipped from V and 3 bases from J, the junction kept 4 bases outside the gene matches. The CDR3 is made up of 13 amino acids. CDR3 amino acids: CASSVQGNYEQYF. In DNA, the CDR3 is TGTGCCAGCAGCGTACAGGGGAACTACGAGCAGTACTTC.

This chain joins TRBV4-1 and TRBJ1-4; no clear D gene. V lost 8 bases and J lost 5, with 12 bases in between. Per germline, CDR1 MGHRA and CDR2 YSYEKL. CDR3 size: 13 residues. As DNA, the CDR3 is TGCGCCAGCGGCCCTTTAGTGAATGAAAAACTGTTTTTT. Its protein product is CASGPLVNEKLFF.